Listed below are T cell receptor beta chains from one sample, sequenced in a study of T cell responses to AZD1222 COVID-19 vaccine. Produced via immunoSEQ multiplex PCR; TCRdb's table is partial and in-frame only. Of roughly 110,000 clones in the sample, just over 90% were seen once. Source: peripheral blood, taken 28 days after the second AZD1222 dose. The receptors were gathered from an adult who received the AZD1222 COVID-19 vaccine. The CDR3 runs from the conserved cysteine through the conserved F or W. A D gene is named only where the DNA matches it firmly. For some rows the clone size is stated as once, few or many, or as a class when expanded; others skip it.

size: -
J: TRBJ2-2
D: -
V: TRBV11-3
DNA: TGTGCCAGCAGCTTAGAGCGATGGCTAGTCAACGCCACCGGGGAGCTGTTTTTT
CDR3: CASSLERWLVNATGELFF

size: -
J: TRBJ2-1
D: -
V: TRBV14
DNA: TGTGCCAGCAGCCAAAGCAATGAGCAGTTCTTC
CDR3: CASSQSNEQFF

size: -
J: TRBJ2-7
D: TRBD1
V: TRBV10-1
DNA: TGCGCCAGCAGTGAGTCGACAGGGTTAGGTAACGAGCAGTACTTC
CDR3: CASSESTGLGNEQYF

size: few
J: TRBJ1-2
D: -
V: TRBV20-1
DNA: TGCAGTGCTGGGGGCCCAAGCTACACCTTC
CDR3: CSAGGPSYTF

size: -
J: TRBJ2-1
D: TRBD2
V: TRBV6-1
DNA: TGTGCCAGCAGTGAAGCCAGCGGGGGCTTCAGCTCCTACAATGAGCAGTTCTTC
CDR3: CASSEASGGFSSYNEQFF

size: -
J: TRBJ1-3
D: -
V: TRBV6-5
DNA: TGTGCCAGCAGTAGTCCTCCTGGCACTGGAAACACCATATATTTT
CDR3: CASSSPPGTGNTIYF

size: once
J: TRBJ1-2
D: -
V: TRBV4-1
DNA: TGCGCCAGCAGCCAAGCCAAGACAGCCTATGGCTACACCTTC
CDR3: CASSQAKTAYGYTF

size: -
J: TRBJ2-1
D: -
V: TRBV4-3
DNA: TGCGCCAGCAGCCCCGGGTCCTTGCTTTACAATGAGCAGTTCTTC
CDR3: CASSPGSLLYNEQFF

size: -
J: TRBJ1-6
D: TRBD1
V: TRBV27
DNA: TGTGCCAGCAGTTTTGGACAGGGGCATTCACCCCTCCACTTT
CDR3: CASSFGQGHSPLHF

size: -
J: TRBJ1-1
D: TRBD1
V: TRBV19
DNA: TGTGCCACCCGACAGGGGGGGTATATGAACACTGAAGCTTTCTTT
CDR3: CATRQGGYMNTEAFF

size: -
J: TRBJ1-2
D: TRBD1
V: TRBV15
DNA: TGTGCCACCAGCAGGATTGACAGGGGGCGCCTTGATGGCTACACCTTC
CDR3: CATSRIDRGRLDGYTF

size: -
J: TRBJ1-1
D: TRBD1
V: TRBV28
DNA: TGTGCCAGCAATCTACAGGGGCCCTCGGGCACTGAAGCTTTCTTT
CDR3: CASNLQGPSGTEAFF

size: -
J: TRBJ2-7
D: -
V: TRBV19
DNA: TGTGCCAGTAGTCCCGGACACCTTGGGGAGCAGTACTTC
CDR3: CASSPGHLGEQYF

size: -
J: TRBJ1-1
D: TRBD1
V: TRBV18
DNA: TGTGCCAGCTCACCTCTCTTGACAGGGAGGCGAGACACTGAAGCTTTCTTT
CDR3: CASSPLLTGRRDTEAFF

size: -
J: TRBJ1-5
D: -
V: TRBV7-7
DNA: TGTGCCAGCAGCTTAGGTTACTGGGGACCTCAGCCCCAGCATTTT
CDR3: CASSLGYWGPQPQHF

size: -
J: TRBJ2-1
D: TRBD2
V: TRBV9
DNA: TGTGCCAGCAGCGGTAGCGGGGTCGATGAGCAGTTCTTC
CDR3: CASSGSGVDEQFF

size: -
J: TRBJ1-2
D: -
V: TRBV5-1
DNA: TGCGCCAGCAGCCCATGGGGGGGGCAGGGCTACACCTTC
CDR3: CASSPWGGQGYTF